This TCR beta chain emerged from a study of blood T cell repertoires in COVID-19. The wider study: From T cells, B-cell-depleted T cells, or PBMCs came the material, which was cDNA or gDNA.

Germline V gene sequence: CDR1 KGHDR, CDR2 SFDVKD. The CDR3 loop spans 17 amino acids. The J segment lost 1 base and the V segment lost 5 bases, leaving 12 bases of the junction unmatched. Sequencing was performed with immunoSEQ multiplex PCR; in TCRdb, only in-frame clones are kept and a portion is missing. The table has tens of thousands of clones, roughly 71% seen once. This clonotype was obtained from a woman aged 45-65 years with active or convalescent COVID-19. The sample taken for sequencing was peripheral blood. The chain links TRBV24-1 to TRBJ2-5, with 7 bases that match TRBD1. As DNA, the CDR3 is TGTGCCACCAGTGGCTTCGGTGACAGGGCCCCCCAAGAGACCCAGTACTTC. As protein: CATSGFGDRAPQETQYF.